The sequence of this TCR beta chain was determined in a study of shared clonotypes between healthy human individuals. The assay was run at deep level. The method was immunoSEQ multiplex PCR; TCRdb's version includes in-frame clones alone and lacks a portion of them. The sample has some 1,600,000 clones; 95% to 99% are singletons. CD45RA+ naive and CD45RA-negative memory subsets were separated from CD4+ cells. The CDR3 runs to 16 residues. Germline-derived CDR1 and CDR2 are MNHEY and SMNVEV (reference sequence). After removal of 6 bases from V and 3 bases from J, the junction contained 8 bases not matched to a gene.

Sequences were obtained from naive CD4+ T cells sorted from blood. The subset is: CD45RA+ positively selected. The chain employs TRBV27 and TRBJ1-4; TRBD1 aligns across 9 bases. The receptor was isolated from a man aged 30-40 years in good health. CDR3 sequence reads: CASRHGQGPSNEKLFF. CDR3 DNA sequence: TGTGCCAGCAGACACGGACAGGGGCCGTCTAATGAAAAACTGTTTTTT.